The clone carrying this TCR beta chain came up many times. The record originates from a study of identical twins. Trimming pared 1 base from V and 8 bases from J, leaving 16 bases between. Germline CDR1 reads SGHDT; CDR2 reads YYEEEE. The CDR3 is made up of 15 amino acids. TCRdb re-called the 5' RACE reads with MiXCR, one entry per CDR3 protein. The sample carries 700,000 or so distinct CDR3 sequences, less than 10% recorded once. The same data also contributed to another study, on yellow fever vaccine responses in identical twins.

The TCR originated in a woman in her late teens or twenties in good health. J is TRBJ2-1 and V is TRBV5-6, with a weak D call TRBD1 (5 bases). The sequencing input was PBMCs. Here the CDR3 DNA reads TGTGCCAGCAGCTTGAGGGAAAAGGGGAACGATGAGCAGTTCTTC. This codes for CASSLREKGNDEQFF.